The 20 T cell receptor beta chains given below trace back to one sample, sequenced in a study of T cells after yellow fever vaccination. TCRdb reprocessed the 5' RACE reads with MiXCR, giving one entry per CDR3 protein. In the table there are 40,000 to 55,000 distinct CDR3 sequences, 6.5% to 8% of which are singletons. The source material was CD8+ T cells not binding an NS4B(214-222) dextramer, sorted from PBMCs, sampled roughly 46 days after the first yellow fever vaccination. The receptors stem from a man in his late teens or twenties who received the YFV17D yellow fever vaccine.

The J gene is TRBJ2-1, the V gene TRBV20-1, with TRBD1 identical over 9 bases. V lost 2 bases, J lost 8 bases, and 10 bases stayed unmatched. The CDR3 has 15 amino acids. Per the germline V gene, CDR1 is DFQATT and CDR2 is SNEGSKA (reference sequence). CDR3 sequence: CSARQTGGIYDEQFF. The CDR3 DNA reads TGCAGTGCTAGACAAACAGGGGGCATTTATGATGAGCAGTTCTTC.

The chain carries TRBV28 and TRBJ2-2, with a tentative D call TRBD1 (6 bases). The CDR3 consists of 19 residues. V lost 8 bases and J 1 base, leaving 26 bases between the germline ends. CDR1 is MDHEN, CDR2 SYDVKM, per germline. CDR3 sequence (DNA): TGTGCCAGCGGAACCCACAGGGTGGAAGACCGCGAGAACACCGGGGAGCTGTTTTTT. Translation: CASGTHRVEDRENTGELFF.

This clonotype was counted ten times or more. The chain joins TRBV6-5 to TRBJ2-5, with a possible D match to TRBD2 (5 bases). V lost 2 bases, J lost 2 bases, and 12 bases lay in between. Germline CDR1 is MNHEY and CDR2 is SVGAGI. The CDR3 has 15 residues. CDR3: CASSYLRTVQETQYF. In nucleotides, the CDR3 is TGTGCCAGCAGTTACCTCCGGACTGTACAAGAGACCCAGTACTTC.

The rearrangement uses TRBV7-2 and TRBJ1-5; 10 bases line up with TRBD1. Germline V lookup: CDR1 SGHTA, CDR2 FQGNSA. The CDR3 length is 17 residues. The junction had 7 bases not matched to a gene; V was cut back by 5 bases and J by 0 bases. The CDR3 spells CASSPTGGVYSNQPQHF. The CDR3 nucleotides are TGTGCCAGCAGCCCGACAGGGGGCGTTTATAGCAATCAGCCCCAGCATTTT.

This clonotype was seen only a few times. The chain carries TRBV12-3 or TRBV12-4 and TRBJ2-1; perhaps TRBD1 as D (7 bases). V lost 5 bases, J lost 5 bases, and 19 bases lay in between. The length of the CDR3 is 16 residues. DNA of the CDR3: TGTGCCAGCAGTCCCCAAGGAGGGGACAGCAACAATGAGCAGTTCTTC. The encoded protein is CASSPQGGDSNNEQFF.

This clonotype was recorded a few times. The chain employs TRBV6-1 and TRBJ2-7, with TRBD1 as a possible D gene (5 bases). The CDR3 is 13 residues long. Germline values: CDR1 MNHNS, CDR2 SASEGT. Trimming cost V 0 bases and J 4 bases, with 7 bases left between them. The CDR3 DNA follows: TGTGCCAGCAGTGAAGCGGCAGGGTACGAGCAGTACTTC. This encodes CASSEAAGYEQYF.

The V gene is TRBV27, the J gene TRBJ2-1; D remains unclear. Trimming shortened V by 4 bases and J by 5 bases, and 12 bases separated the two germline ends. The CDR3 consists of 14 residues. CDR1 MNHEY and CDR2 SMNVEV come from the germline V gene (reference sequence). CDR3 DNA sequence: TGTGCCAGCAGTTATATCGGGTGGAACAATGAGCAGTTCTTC. The encoded protein is CASSYIGWNNEQFF.

This clonotype was detected a few times. The junction departs from germline at one end; a sequencing error may be responsible. This chain uses TRBV5-1 with TRBJ1-2; D ambiguous. Germline lookup yields CDR1 SGHRS and CDR2 YFSETQ. The CDR3 is 11 amino acids. The CDR3 loop reads CASSPTEIRAF. The DNA of the CDR3 is TGCGCCAGCAGCCCGACGGAGATTAGGGCCTTC.

This chain uses TRBV3-1 with TRBJ2-7; the match to TRBD2 covers 8 bases. CDR3 length: 17 amino acids. V trimming: 0 bases; J trimming: 0 bases; junction bases outside the gene matches: 7. CDR1 and CDR2 (germline): LGHDT, YNNKEL (reference sequence). CDR3 region: CASSQDPLRGASYEQYF. CDR3 DNA: TGTGCCAGCAGCCAAGATCCTCTGCGGGGGGCCTCCTACGAGCAGTACTTC.

This clonotype has a handful of counts. DNA for the CDR3: TGTGCCAGCAGCTTAGCAGAAGGGGAAAGCTCCTATAATTCACCCCTCCACTTT. As protein: CASSLAEGESSYNSPLHF. The chain has TRBV11-1 and TRBJ1-6; D perhaps matches TRBD1 (5 bases). The germline gives CDR1 SGHAT, CDR2 FQDESV (reference sequence). V was pared by 0 bases and J by 0 bases, with 12 bases between. There are 18 residues in the CDR3.

The sample holds many counts of this clonotype. This chain links TRBV5-5 with TRBJ2-7, with 7 bases identical to TRBD1. This CDR3 region has 15 residues. Germline-derived CDR1 and CDR2 are SGHKS and YYEKEE (reference sequence). J gave up 4 bases and V 4 bases, and 11 bases lay outside the gene matches. The CDR3 here is CASSPHRQGTYEQYV. The CDR3 DNA sequence: TGTGCCAGCAGCCCCCACCGACAGGGTACTTACGAGCAGTACGTC.

This clonotype was counted a few times. The V call is TRBV19, the J call TRBJ1-5; no clear D. The length of the CDR3 is 12 residues. Germline CDR1 is LNHDA and CDR2 is SQIVND (reference sequence). The ends were cut back, 7 bases at V and 4 bases at J, with 8 bases in the middle. CDR3 protein: CASTLGNQPQHF. The CDR3 DNA is TGTGCCAGTACCCTAGGGAATCAGCCCCAGCATTTT. The whole variable domain, remainder taken from reference TRBV19 and TRBJ1-5, is DGGITQSPKYLFRKEGQNVTLSCEQNLNHDAMYWYRQDPGQGLRLIYYSQIVNDFQKGDIAEGYSVSREKKESFPLTVTSAQKNPTAFYLCASTLGNQPQHFGDGTRLSIL.

The chain is built from TRBV20-1 and TRBJ2-7; no firm D call. The V gene's germline CDR1 is DFQATT and CDR2 SNEGSKA (reference sequence). This CDR3 has 11 amino acids. V shed 3 bases and J shed 6 bases, with 9 bases lying between them. CDR3 sequence (DNA): TGCAGTGCTAGCCGCGGTAGCGAGCAGTACGTC. The encoded protein is CSASRGSEQYV.

This clonotype appeared a few times. The rearrangement uses TRBV7-2 and TRBJ1-1, with D possibly TRBD1 on 6 matching bases. V shed 5 bases and J shed 4 bases, with 11 bases lying between them. Germline CDR1 SGHTA, CDR2 FQGNSA. The CDR3 loop spans 13 amino acids. The CDR3 coding sequence is TGTGCCAGCAGCCGCGACAGGAGCACTGAAGCTTTCTTT. Protein product: CASSRDRSTEAFF.

This clonotype was counted ten times or more. The chain employs TRBV5-5 and TRBJ2-7, with 7 bases fitting TRBD1. This CDR3 is built from 12 residues. CDR1 and CDR2 from the germline V gene are SGHKS and YYEKEE (reference sequence). V shed 3 bases, J shed 6 bases, and the junction held 3 bases outside the gene matches. The CDR3 protein is CASSSTGVEQYV. As DNA, the CDR3 is TGTGCCAGCAGCTCTACAGGGGTCGAGCAGTACGTC.

This clonotype occurred many times. CDR3 DNA sequence: TGTGCCACCAGCAGGTCCCCAGGGGCGGGTGAAAAACTGTTTTTT. Translation: CATSRSPGAGEKLFF. The J gene is TRBJ1-4, the V gene TRBV15; maybe TRBD1 (6 bases). The length of the CDR3 is 15 residues. V lost 3 bases to trimming and J lost 7 bases, with 15 bases between them. Germline CDR1 reads LNHNV; CDR2 reads YYDKDF (reference sequence).

This chain uses TRBV10-1 with TRBJ2-7; TRBD1 is a possible D gene (6 bases). Germline-derived CDR1 and CDR2 are WNHNN and SYGVQD (reference sequence). This CDR3 is built from 20 residues. Deletions cut 7 bases from V and 0 bases from J, with 31 bases between. The CDR3 spells CASTPLQGGEGFWVSYEQYF. CDR3 bases: TGCGCCAGCACCCCCTTACAGGGCGGCGAAGGGTTTTGGGTCTCCTACGAGCAGTACTTC.

This clonotype was recorded many times. The chain joins TRBV9 to TRBJ1-2; maybe TRBD1 (6 bases). Germline V gene data show CDR1 as SGDLS and CDR2 as YYNGEE. V was cut by 3 bases and J by 0 bases, with 12 bases left in between. CDR3 size: 15 residues. The CDR3 DNA reads TGTGCCAGCAGCGCCCGGGACACCCCTAACTATGGCTACACCTTC. Translating gives CASSARDTPNYGYTF.

This clonotype showed up just a few times. V usage is TRBV6-5 and J usage is TRBJ1-1; possible D gene TRBD1, 5 bases. CDR1 and CDR2 (germline): MNHEY, SVGAGI. There are 14 residues in the CDR3. Trimming pared 0 bases from V and 5 bases from J, leaving 10 bases between. CDR3 region: CASSYSPGNTEAFF. Written as DNA, the CDR3 is TGTGCCAGCAGTTACTCGCCAGGGAATACTGAAGCTTTCTTT.

This clonotype was seen many times. The chain recombines TRBV4-2 with TRBJ2-1; TRBD2 matches 9 bases. With V trimmed by 5 bases and J by 7 bases, 12 bases remained unmatched. The CDR3 totals 16 residues. CDR1 is LGHNA and CDR2 is YNFKEQ in the germline V gene. This CDR3 reads CASSVDLGGGANEQFF. Here the CDR3 DNA reads TGTGCCAGCAGCGTAGATCTGGGCGGGGGGGCAAATGAGCAGTTCTTC.